There are a few counts of the clone carrying this T cell receptor beta chain. This sample was taken from a study of T cell repertoires in cytomegalovirus infection. Study as a whole: Evidence of both CMV infection and a matching HLA type came from public TCR beta signatures.

TCRdb analysed the reads with MiXCR anew, one entry per CDR3 protein. Among around 310,000 distinct CDR3 sequences, about a sixth were seen once, and the ten largest hold about 11%. The sequenced material came from PBMCs. The source is a human donor in good health (CMV status not recorded). Some clones in this sample may be carry-over from other donors' samples.

The CDR3 DNA sequence: TGTGCCAGCAGCCCCAGCCCATGGACGGGGGGACAGGGCAATGAGCAGTTCTTC. It codes for CASSPSPWTGGQGNEQFF. The chain recombines TRBV4-2 with TRBJ2-1, with 9 bases aligning to TRBD1. The CDR3 has 18 amino acids. The germline V gene encodes CDR1 LGHNA and CDR2 YNFKEQ. Germline trimming cut 4 bases from V and 6 bases from J; bases unmatched to any gene: 16.